This TCR beta chain emerged from a study of T cell repertoires in aging, cancer and after chemotherapy. Study details: Paired samples before and after chemotherapy came from chronic lymphocytic leukemia patients on fludarabine- or bendamustine-based regimens.

Rearranged V-D-J TRB sequences were amplified with a mixed TRB-A/B primer pool. TCRdb analysed the multiplex PCR reads with MiXCR anew, one entry per CDR3 protein. The repertoire holds roughly 4,200 distinct CDR3 sequences, roughly a quarter seen once, with around a third in the top ten. V lost 1 base and J lost 1, with 12 bases in between. CDR1 MDHEN and CDR2 SYDVKM come from the germline V gene. The CDR3 contains 16 residues. The template was genomic DNA from peripheral blood, not RNA. Sequencing used blood. V is TRBV28 and J is TRBJ2-3; TRBD1 is a possible D gene (6 bases). The clonotype comes from a human donor with a blood cancer. DNA for the CDR3: TGTGCCAGCAGTTTATCGGTGGCAGGGGGCACAGATACGCAGTATTTT. Its protein is CASSLSVAGGTDTQYF.